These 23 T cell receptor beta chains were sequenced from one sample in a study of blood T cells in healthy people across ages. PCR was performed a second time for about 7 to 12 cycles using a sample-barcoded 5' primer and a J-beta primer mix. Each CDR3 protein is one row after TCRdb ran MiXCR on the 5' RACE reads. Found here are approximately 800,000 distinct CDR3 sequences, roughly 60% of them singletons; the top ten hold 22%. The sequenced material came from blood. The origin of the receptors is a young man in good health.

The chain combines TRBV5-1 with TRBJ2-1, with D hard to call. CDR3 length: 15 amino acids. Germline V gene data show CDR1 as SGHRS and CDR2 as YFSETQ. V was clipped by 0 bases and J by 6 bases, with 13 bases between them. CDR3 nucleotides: TGCGCCAGCAGCTTGGGTCCGGGCCTTGGCAATGAGCAGTTCTTC. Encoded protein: CASSLGPGLGNEQFF.

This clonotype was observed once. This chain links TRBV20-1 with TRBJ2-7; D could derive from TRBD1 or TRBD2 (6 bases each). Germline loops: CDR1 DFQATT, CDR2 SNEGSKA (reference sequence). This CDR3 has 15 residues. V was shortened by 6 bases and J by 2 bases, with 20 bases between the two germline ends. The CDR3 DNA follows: TGCAGTGCGTTAGAGAGTCGGGGGCCGGCCTACGAGCAGTACTTC. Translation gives CSALESRGPAYEQYF.

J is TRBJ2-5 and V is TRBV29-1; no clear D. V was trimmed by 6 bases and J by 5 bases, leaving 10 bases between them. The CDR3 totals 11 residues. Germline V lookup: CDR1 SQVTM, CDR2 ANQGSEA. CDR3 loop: CSVTESETQYF. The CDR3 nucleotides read TGCAGCGTCACGGAGTCGGAGACCCAGTACTTC.

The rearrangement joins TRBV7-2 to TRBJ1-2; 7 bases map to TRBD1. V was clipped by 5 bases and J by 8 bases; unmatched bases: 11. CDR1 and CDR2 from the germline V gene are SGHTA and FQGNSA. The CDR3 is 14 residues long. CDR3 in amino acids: CASSATGASGGYTF. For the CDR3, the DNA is TGTGCCAGCAGCGCCACAGGGGCTTCTGGGGGCTACACCTTC.

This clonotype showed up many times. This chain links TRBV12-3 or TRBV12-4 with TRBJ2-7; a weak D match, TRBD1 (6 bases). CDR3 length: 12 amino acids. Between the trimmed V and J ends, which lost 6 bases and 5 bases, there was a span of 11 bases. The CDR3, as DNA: TGTGCCAGCAGCCTAAACAGGGACGAGCAGTACTTC. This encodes CASSLNRDEQYF.

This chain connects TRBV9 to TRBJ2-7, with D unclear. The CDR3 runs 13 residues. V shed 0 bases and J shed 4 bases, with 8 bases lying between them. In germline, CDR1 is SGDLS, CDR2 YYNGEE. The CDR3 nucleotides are TGTGCCAGCAGCGTAGGTTCCGAGTACGAGCAGTACTTC. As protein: CASSVGSEYEQYF.

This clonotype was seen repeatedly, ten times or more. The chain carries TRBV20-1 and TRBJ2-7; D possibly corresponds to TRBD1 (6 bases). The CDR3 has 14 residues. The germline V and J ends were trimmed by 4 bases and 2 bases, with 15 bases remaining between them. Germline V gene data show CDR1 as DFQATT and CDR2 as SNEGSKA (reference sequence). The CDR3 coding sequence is TGCAGTGCTACTCTCCCGGACAGCGCCTACGAGCAGTACTTC. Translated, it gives CSATLPDSAYEQYF.

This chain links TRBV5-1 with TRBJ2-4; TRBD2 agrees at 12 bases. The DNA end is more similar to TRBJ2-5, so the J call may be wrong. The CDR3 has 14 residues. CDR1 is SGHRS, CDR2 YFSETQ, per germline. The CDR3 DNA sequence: TGCGCCAGCGGAAGGACTAGCGGGGTAGAGACCCAGTACTTC. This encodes CASGRTSGVETQYF.

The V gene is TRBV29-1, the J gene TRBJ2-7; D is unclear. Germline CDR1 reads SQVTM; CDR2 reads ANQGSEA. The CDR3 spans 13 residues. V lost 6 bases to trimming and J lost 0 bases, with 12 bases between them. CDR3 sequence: CSVQAGNSYEQYF. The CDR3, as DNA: TGCAGCGTCCAAGCCGGTAACTCCTACGAGCAGTACTTC.

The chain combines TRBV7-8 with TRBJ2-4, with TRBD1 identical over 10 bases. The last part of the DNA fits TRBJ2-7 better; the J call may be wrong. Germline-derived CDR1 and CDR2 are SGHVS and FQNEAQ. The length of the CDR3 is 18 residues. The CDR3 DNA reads TGTGCCAGCAGCCCCCGGATGGACAGGGGGTCGTTCGGCTACGAGCAGTACTTC. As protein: CASSPRMDRGSFGYEQYF.

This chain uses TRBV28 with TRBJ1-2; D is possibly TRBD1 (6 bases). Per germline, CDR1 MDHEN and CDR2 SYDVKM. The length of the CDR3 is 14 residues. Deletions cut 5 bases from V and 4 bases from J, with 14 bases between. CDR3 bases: TGTGCCAGCAGTCTGAGGACAGACCTCTATGGCTACACCTTC. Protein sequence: CASSLRTDLYGYTF.

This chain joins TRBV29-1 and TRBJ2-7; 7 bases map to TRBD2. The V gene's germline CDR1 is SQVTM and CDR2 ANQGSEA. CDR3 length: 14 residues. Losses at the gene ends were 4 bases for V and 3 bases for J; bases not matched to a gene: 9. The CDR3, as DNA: TGCAGCGTTGTGGGGGGGGTCCACTACTACGAGCAGTACTTC. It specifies CSVVGGVHYYEQYF.

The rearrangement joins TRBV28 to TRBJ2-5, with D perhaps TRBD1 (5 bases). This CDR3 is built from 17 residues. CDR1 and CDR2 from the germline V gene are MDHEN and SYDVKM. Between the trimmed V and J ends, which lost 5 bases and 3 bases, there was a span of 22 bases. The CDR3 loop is CASSLVPRAQIKETQYF. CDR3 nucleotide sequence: TGTGCCAGCAGTCTTGTGCCCAGGGCCCAGATTAAAGAGACCCAGTACTTC.

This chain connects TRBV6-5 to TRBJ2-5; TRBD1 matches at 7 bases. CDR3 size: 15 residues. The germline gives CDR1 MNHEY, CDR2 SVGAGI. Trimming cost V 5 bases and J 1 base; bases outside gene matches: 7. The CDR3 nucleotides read TGTGCCAGCAGTCAAACTCGGGACAGCCAAGAGACCCAGTACTTC. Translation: CASSQTRDSQETQYF.

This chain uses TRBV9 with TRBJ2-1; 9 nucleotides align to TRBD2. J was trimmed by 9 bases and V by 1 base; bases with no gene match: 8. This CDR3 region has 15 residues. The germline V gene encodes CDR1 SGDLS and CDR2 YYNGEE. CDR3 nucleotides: TGTGCCAGCAGCGTATTGGGGACTAGCTCCAGTGAGCAGTTCTTC. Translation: CASSVLGTSSSEQFF.

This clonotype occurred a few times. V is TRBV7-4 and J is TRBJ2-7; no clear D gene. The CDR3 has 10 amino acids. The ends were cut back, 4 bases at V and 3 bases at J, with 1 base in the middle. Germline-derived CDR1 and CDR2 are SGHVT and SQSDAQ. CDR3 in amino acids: CASSCYEQYF. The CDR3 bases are TGTGCCAGCAGCTGCTACGAGCAGTACTTC.

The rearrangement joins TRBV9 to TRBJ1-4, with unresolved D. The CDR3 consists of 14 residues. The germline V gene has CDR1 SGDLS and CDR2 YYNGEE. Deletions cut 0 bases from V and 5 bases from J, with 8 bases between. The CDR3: CASSVGGENEKLFF. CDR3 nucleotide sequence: TGTGCCAGCAGCGTAGGCGGCGAGAATGAAAAACTGTTTTTT.

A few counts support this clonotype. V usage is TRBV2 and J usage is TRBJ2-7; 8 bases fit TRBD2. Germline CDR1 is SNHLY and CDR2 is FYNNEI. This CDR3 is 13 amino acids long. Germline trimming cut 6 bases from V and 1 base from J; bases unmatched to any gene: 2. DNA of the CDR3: TGTGCCAGCAGGACTAGCGTTTCCTACGAGCAGTACTTC. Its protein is CASRTSVSYEQYF.

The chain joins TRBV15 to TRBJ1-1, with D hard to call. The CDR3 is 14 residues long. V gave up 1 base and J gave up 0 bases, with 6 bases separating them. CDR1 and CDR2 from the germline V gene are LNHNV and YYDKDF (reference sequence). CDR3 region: CATSRVEVNTEAFF. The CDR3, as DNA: TGTGCCACCAGCAGAGTGGAGGTGAACACTGAAGCTTTCTTT. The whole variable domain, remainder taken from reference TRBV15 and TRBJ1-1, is DAMVIQNPRYQVTQFGKPVTLSCSQTLNHNVMYWYQQKSSQAPKLLFHYYDKDFNNEADTPDNFQSRRPNTSFCFLDIRSPGLGDTAMYLCATSRVEVNTEAFFGQGTRLTVV.

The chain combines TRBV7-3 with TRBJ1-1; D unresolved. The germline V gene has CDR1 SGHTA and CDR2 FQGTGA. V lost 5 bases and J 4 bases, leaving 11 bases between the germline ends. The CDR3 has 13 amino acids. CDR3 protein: CASSNRRSTEAFF. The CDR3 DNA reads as TGTGCCAGCAGCAACCGACGGAGCACTGAAGCTTTCTTT.

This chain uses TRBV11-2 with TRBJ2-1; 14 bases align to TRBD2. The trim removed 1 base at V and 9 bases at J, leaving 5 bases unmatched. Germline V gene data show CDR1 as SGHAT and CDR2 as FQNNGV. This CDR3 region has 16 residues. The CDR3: CASSLGRLAGGGEQFF. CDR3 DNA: TGTGCCAGCAGCTTAGGAAGACTAGCGGGAGGGGGTGAGCAGTTCTTC. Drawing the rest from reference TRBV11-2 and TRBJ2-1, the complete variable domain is EAGVAQSPRYKIIEKRQSVAFWCNPISGHATLYWYQQILGQGPKLLIQFQNNGVVDDSQLPKDRFSAERLKGVDSTLKIQPAKLEDSAVYLCASSLGRLAGGGEQFFGPGTRLTVL.

The CDR3 DNA sequence: TGTGCCAGCAGCTTAGAGACCGGTGGGCCGGAGTATTTT. Translated: CASSLETGGPEYF. This chain links TRBV13 with TRBJ2-3; D gene unclear. Germline V gene sequence: CDR1 PRHDT, CDR2 FYEKMQ (reference sequence). This CDR3 region has 13 residues. V gave up 1 base and J gave up 13 bases, with 15 bases separating them.

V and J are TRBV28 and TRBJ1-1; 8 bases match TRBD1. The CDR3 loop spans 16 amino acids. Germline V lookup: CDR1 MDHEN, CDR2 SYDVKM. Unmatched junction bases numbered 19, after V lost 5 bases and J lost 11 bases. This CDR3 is CASSLQGATSPSRAFF. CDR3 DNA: TGTGCCAGCAGTCTCCAGGGGGCTACTTCCCCGAGCCGTGCTTTCTTT. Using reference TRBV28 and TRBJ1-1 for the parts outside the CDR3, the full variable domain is DVKVTQSSRYLVKRTGEKVFLECVQDMDHENMFWYRQDPGLGLRLIYFSYDVKMKEKGDIPEGYSVSREKKERFSLILESASTNQTSMYLCASSLQGATSPSRAFFGQGTRLTVV.